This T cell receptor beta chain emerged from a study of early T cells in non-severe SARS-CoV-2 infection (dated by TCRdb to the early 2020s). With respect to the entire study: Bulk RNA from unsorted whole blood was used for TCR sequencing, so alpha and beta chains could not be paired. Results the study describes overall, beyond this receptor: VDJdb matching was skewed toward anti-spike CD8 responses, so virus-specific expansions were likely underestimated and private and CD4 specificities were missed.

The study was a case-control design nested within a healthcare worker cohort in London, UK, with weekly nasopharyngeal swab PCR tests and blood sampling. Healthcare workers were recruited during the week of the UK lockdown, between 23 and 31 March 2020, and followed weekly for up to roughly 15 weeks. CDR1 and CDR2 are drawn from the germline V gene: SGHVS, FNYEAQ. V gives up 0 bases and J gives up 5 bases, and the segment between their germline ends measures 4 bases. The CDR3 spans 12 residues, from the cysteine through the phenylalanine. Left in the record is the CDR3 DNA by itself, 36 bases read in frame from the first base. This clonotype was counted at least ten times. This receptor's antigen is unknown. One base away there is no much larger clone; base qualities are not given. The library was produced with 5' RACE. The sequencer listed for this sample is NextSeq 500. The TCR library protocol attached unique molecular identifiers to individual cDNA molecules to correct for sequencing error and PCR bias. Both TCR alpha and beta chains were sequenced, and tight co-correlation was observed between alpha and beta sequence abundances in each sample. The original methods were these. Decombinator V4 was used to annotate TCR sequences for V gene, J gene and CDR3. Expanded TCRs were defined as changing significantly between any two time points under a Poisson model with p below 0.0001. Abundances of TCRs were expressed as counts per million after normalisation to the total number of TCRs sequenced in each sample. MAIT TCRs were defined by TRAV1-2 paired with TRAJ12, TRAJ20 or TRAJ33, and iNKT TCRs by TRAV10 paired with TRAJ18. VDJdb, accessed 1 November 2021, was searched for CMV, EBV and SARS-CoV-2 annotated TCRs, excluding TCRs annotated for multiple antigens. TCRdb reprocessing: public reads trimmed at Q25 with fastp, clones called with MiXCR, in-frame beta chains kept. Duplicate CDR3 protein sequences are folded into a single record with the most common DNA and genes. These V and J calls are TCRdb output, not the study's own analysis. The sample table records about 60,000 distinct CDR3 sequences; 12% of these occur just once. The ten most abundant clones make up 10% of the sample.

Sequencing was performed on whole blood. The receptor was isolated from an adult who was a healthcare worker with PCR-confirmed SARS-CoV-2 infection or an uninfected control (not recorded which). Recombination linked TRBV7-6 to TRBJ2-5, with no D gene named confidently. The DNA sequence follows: TGTGCCAGCAGCTTAGCGACCGAGACCCAGTACTTC. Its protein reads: CASSLATETQYF.